The present entry profiles one T cell receptor beta chain with its context. These data come from a study of blood T cell repertoires in COVID-19. Study in general: PBMCs, B-cell-depleted T cells, or T cells provided the cDNA or gDNA that made up the material.

Per the study methods: Estimates of nucleated cell counts were drawn from the amplification of reference gene primers. Data came from immunoSEQ multiplex PCR; TCRdb stores just in-frame clones and leaves some out. V, J and clone size derive from that table, while D and trimming were established from the DNA sequence. The table includes fewer than 85,000 clones, around three quarters detected once. The CDR3 consists of 13 residues. V dropped 5 bases and J dropped 3 bases, with 11 bases sitting between them. The germline V gene encodes CDR1 SGHAT and CDR2 FQNNGV. The chain has TRBV11-2 and TRBJ2-7; no clear D. This TCR came from a woman older than 75 with active or convalescent COVID-19. Sequencing used peripheral blood. CDR3 sequence (DNA): TGTGCCAGCAGCCCCGAGCCCAACTACGAGCAGTACTTC. Protein sequence: CASSPEPNYEQYF.